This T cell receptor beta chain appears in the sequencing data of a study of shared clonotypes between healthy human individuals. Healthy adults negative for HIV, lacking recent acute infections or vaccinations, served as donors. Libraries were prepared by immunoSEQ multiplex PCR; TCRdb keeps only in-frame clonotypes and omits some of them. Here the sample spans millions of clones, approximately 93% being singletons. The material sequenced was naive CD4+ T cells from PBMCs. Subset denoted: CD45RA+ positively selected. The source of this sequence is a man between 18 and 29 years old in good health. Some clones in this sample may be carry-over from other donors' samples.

This CDR3 reads CASSPTQGQASYNEQFF. The CDR3 DNA reads TGTGCCAGCAGTCCTACTCAGGGGCAGGCCTCCTACAATGAGCAGTTCTTC. The chain employs TRBV28 and TRBJ2-1; D perhaps matches TRBD1 (6 bases). The CDR3 is made up of 17 amino acids. CDR1 is MDHEN, CDR2 SYDVKM, per germline. V lost 5 bases, J lost 0 bases, and 17 bases lay in between.